This TCR beta chain comes out of a study of blood T cell repertoires in COVID-19. Germline V gene data show CDR1 as MGHRA and CDR2 as YSYEKL. The CDR3 contains 18 residues. Trimming cost V 2 bases and J 0 bases, with 14 bases left between them. The assay was immunoSEQ multiplex PCR, and TCRdb's table has in-frame clones only and misses some. Of some 41,000 clones listed, roughly 90% were seen once; the top ten hold under 6%. The clonotype originates from a human donor in a cohort sampled during active COVID-19. The sequenced sample was peripheral blood. The rearrangement links TRBV4-1 to TRBJ2-6, with D possibly TRBD1 on 6 matching bases. CDR3 region: CASSQTGTPSSGANVLTF. The CDR3 nucleotides read TGCGCCAGCAGCCAAACCGGGACACCTAGCTCTGGGGCCAACGTCCTGACTTTC.